This TCR beta chain was sequenced for a study of blood T cell repertoires in COVID-19. Study details: The United States, Italy and Spain supplied acute and convalescent COVID-19 samples. PBMCs, B-cell-depleted T cells, or T cells were the source of the cDNA or gDNA that made up the material.

The germline V gene encodes CDR1 MNHNS and CDR2 SASEGT. The V end lost 4 bases, the J end lost 0 bases, and 13 bases lay between the germline ends. This CDR3 contains 16 residues. Some clones are missing from TCRdb's copy, which holds only in-frame ones; the method was immunoSEQ multiplex PCR. Found here are about 160,000 clones, approximately 81% of them singletons; the top ten hold about 5.6%. Seattle-derived patients entered the study during active infection and were followed longitudinally. The chain recombines TRBV6-1 with TRBJ1-5, with D hard to call. This TCR derives from a woman between 50 and 59 years old with COVID-19, enrolled during active disease. Input material: peripheral blood. As DNA, the CDR3 is TGTGCCAGCAGTGGTGCGGGAACCTATAGCAATCAGCCCCAGCATTTT. Residues: CASSGAGTYSNQPQHF.